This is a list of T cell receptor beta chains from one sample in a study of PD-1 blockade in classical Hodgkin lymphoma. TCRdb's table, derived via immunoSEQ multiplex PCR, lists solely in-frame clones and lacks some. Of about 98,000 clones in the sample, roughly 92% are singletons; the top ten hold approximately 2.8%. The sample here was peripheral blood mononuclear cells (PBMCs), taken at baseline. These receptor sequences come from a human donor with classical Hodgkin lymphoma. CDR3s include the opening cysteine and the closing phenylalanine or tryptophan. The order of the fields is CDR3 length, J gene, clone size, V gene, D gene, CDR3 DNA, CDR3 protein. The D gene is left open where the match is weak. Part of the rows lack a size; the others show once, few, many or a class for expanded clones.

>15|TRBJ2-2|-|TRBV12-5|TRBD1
TGTGCTAGTACACGGGACAGCCCCAGCACCGGGGAGCTGTTTTTT
CASTRDSPSTGELFF
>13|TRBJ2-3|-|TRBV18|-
TGTGCCAGCTCACCCCCAGGGTCAGATACGCAGTATTTT
CASSPPGSDTQYF
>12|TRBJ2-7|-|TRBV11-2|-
TGTGCCATTACAGGGCAAGGCTACGAGCAGTACTTC
CAITGQGYEQYF
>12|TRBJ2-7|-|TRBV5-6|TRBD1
TGTGCCAGCAGGCAGGGGGCGCGCGAGCAGTACTTC
CASRQGAREQYF
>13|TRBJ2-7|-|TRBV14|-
TGTGCCAGCAGCCGATTTGGGGTAGACGAGCAGTACTTC
CASSRFGVDEQYF
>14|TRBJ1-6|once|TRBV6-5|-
TGTGCCAGCAGTGGACAGACTAATAATTCACTCCTCCACTTT
CASSGQTNNSLLHF
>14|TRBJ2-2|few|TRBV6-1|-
TGTGCCAGCAGTGGGCGAACAGGGCTCGGGGAGCTGTTTTTT
CASSGRTGLGELFF
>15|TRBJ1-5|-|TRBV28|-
TGTGCCAGCAGTTTATGGGGTCGGGGCAATCAGCCCCAGCATTTT
CASSLWGRGNQPQHF
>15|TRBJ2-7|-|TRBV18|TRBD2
TGTGCCAGCTCACCGGGTAGCGGGCCTACCTACGAGCAGTACTTC
CASSPGSGPTYEQYF
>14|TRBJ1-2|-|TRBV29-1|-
TGCAGCGTTGAAGATCTGGGTACTAACTATGGCTACACCTTC
CSVEDLGTNYGYTF
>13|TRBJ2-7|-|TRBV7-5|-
TGTGTCAGAAGCCTGGGGCTAACCTACGAGCAGTACTTC
CVRSLGLTYEQYF
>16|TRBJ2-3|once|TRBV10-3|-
TGTGCCATCAGTGAGCCCTCTAGCGACCCTACAGATACGCAGTATTTT
CAISEPSSDPTDTQYF
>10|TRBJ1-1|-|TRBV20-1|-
TGCAGTGCTAGAGCCCATGAAGCTTTCTTT
CSARAHEAFF
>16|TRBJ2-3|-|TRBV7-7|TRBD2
TGTGCCAGCAGCCGAGGACTAGCGGGAAGCACAGATACGCAGTATTTT
CASSRGLAGSTDTQYF
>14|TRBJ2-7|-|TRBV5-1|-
TGCGCCAGCAGCTTGGGGCGCGGATCCTACGAGCAGTACTTC
CASSLGRGSYEQYF
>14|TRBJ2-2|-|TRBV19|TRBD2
TGTGCCAGTAGTAGCGGGAGGAACACCGGGGAGCTGTTTTTT
CASSSGRNTGELFF
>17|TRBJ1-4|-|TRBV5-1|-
TGCGCCAGCAGCTTGGGCGACTCGGGGCGCAGGGGTGAAAAACTGTTTTTT
CASSLGDSGRRGEKLFF
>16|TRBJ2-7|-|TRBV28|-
TGTGCCAGCAGTTTAATCTTGGAGGGGGCCACCTACGAGCAGTACTTC
CASSLILEGATYEQYF
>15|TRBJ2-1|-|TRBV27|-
TGTGCCACCAGACCCAGCCCGGACTCCTACAATGAGCAGTTCTTC
CATRPSPDSYNEQFF